This record looks at one TCR beta chain sequence and its context. This specimen comes from a study of blood T cell repertoires in COVID-19. The wider study: Acute-phase and convalescent COVID-19 samples originated in the United States, Italy and Spain. The analysed material was cDNA or gDNA that came from T cells, B-cell-depleted T cells, or PBMCs.

The assay was immunoSEQ multiplex PCR, and TCRdb's table has in-frame clones only and misses some. The sample lists roughly 340,000 clones, about 89% occurring once. This study enrolled people aged roughly 18 to 89 from about two dozen US geographic areas. The V gene lost 4 bases and the J gene lost 5 bases, with 17 bases spanning the gap. The CDR3 totals 15 residues. Germline assignment: CDR1 SGHTS and CDR2 YDEGEE. The receptor was derived from a man aged 35 to 55 in a cohort exposed to, infected with or recovered from COVID-19 (not recorded which). This chain links TRBV5-8 with TRBJ2-3; D might be TRBD2 (6 bases). Sequenced input: PBMCs or T cells enriched from blood (not recorded which). CDR3 nucleotides: TGTGCCAGCAGCAATAGCGTGAGGAGGGGAGATACGCAGTATTTT. It encodes CASSNSVRRGDTQYF.